The source of this TCR beta chain is a study of blood T cell repertoires in COVID-19. Overall study: Nucleic acid was either cDNA or gDNA, and it came from T cells, B-cell-depleted T cells, or PBMCs.

Germline CDR1 and CDR2: MNHEY and SVGAGI. This CDR3 is 14 amino acids long. With 4 bases clipped from V and 7 bases from J, the junction kept 3 bases outside the gene matches. Participants came from roughly 25 US areas, aged about 18 to 89 years. In the authors' methods: The authors estimated nucleated cell counts from reference gene primer amplification. Method: immunoSEQ multiplex PCR; TCRdb's copy keeps in-frame clones and lacks some. The D gene and trimming were derived from the DNA, and the V and J assignments and clone size from that table. This sample has over 300,000 clones; around 86% occur once, and the top ten carry about 10%.

The sequenced material came from PBMCs or T cells enriched from blood (not recorded which). V is TRBV6-5 and J is TRBJ1-3; 11 positions match TRBD1. The TCR originated in a woman aged 18-30 years who had recovered from COVID-19. The CDR3 loop reads CASSSGTGGNTIYF. The CDR3 DNA sequence: TGTGCCAGCAGTTCCGGGACAGGGGGTAACACCATATATTTT.